This TCR beta chain was sequenced in a study of cytomegalovirus exposure and HLA in healthy donors. Study details: Researchers previously reported finding just under 120 million unique TCR beta sequences from 170 million or so T cells. General study results and limits: A highly shared variant cluster was judged a likely technical artifact. Most TCR beta V segments were productive about 87% or about 30% of the time in an earlier analysis.

Germline CDR1 is SGHAT and CDR2 is FQNNGV. This CDR3 comprises 11 residues. V was pared by 3 bases and J by 4 bases, with 3 bases between. The PCR contained 60 Vbeta and 13 Jbeta primers. Under the authors' procedure: Approximately 11 million of the about 80 million unique TCR beta chains counted in a later analysis were shared. Profiling relied on immunoSEQ multiplex PCR, and the TCRdb table lists in-frame clones only, not all of them. The D gene and trimming were derived from the DNA, and the V and J assignments and clone size from that table. The sample comprises some 150,000 clones, around 78% of which are singletons, and roughly 3.1% rests with the top ten. Points on this clone: The antigen is unknown.

The receptor was derived from a man aged 35 to 55 in good health and CMV-seropositive. The chain couples TRBV11-2 to TRBJ1-2; D uncertain. Sequenced material: PBMCs. The CDR3, as DNA: TGTGCCAGCAGCTTCGGCTATGGCTACACCTTC. This codes for CASSFGYGYTF.